This T cell receptor beta chain originates from a study of T-cell memory formation after mild COVID-19. A few counts support this clonotype. MiXCR was run by TCRdb on the 5' RACE reads, yielding one entry per CDR3 protein. The sample carries around 390,000 distinct CDR3 sequences, 15% to 20% recorded once. The CDR3 covers 17 residues. The V and J ends lost 3 bases and 2 bases respectively, with 17 bases between them. The sequence was collected from a man aged 18-30 years who had mild COVID-19 (a few samples of this study predate the infection). Cell type and time point are not known. The material sequenced was PBMCs or a T cell subset sorted from them (not recorded which). V gene TRBV12-3 or TRBV12-4 combines with J gene TRBJ2-1; D remains unclear. CDR3 region: CASSLSGYQLPYNEQFF. CDR3 coding DNA: TGTGCCAGCAGTTTGTCCGGGTACCAACTCCCCTACAATGAGCAGTTCTTC.